The 25 T cell receptor beta chains given below trace back to one sample, sequenced in a study of T cells in Graves' hyperthyroidism and ophthalmopathy. RNA transcripts gave rise to amplified TCR beta CDR3 regions. TCR CDR3 underwent first-round RT-PCR with the HTBI primer set. TCRdb fed the multiplex PCR reads into MiXCR, producing one record per CDR3 protein. The data show about 590,000 distinct CDR3 sequences, with approximately 14% seen just once and about 7% held by the top ten. Specimen: blood. Every receptor here comes from a woman under 40 with Graves' hyperthyroidism.

This clonotype came up a few times. This sequence joins TRBV12-3 or TRBV12-4 and TRBJ2-1; D unresolved. The ends were cut back, 6 bases at V and 0 bases at J, with 12 bases in the middle. The CDR3 sequence is 15 residues long. CDR3 nucleotide sequence: TGTGCCAGCAGAGTCCCAGGCGGCTCCTACAATGAGCAGTTCTTC. This translates into CASRVPGGSYNEQFF.

In its sample, this clonotype was seen many times. The chain uses TRBV6-1 and TRBJ2-7; D is unresolved. The ends were cut back, 3 bases at V and 3 bases at J, with 6 bases in the middle. This CDR3 comprises 12 residues. Looked up from germline, CDR1 is MNHNS and CDR2 is SASEGT. As DNA, the CDR3 is TGTGCCAGCAGTGACCCCCGCTACGAGCAGTACTTC. Translated: CASSDPRYEQYF.

This clonotype has at least ten counts. The CDR3 nucleotides read TGTGCCAGCAGTAACCAGGGCTACACTGAAGCTTTCTTT. Translated: CASSNQGYTEAFF. The chain employs TRBV6-1 and TRBJ1-1; the D gene is possibly TRBD1 (5 bases). CDR3 size: 13 residues. V was pared by 5 bases and J by 3 bases, with 10 bases between. From germline, CDR1 is MNHNS and CDR2 SASEGT.

This clonotype showed up many times. The chain uses TRBV12-3 or TRBV12-4 and TRBJ2-3, with 7 nucleotides matching TRBD2. V dropped 11 bases and J dropped 3; count of bases not matched to a gene: 11. The CDR3 has 14 residues. The CDR3 sequence: CAAAKNGGTDTQYF. The CDR3 coding sequence is TGTGCCGCGGCAAAGAACGGGGGGACAGATACGCAGTATTTT.

At least ten counts were recorded for this clonotype. The rearrangement joins TRBV7-3 to TRBJ2-1; 10 bases map to TRBD2. The CDR3 sequence is 16 residues long. Trimming at V came to 4 bases and at J to 2 bases, leaving 5 bases not matched to a gene. CDR1 and CDR2 (germline): SGHTA, FQGTGA. The CDR3 spells CASSSTTSGTYNEQFF. The CDR3 coding sequence is TGTGCCAGCAGCTCAACCACTAGCGGGACCTACAATGAGCAGTTCTTC.

This clonotype was observed many times. The chain links TRBV28 to TRBJ2-1, with 7 bases aligning to TRBD1. Trimming at V came to 5 bases and at J to 4 bases, leaving 20 bases not matched to a gene. CDR3 length: 19 residues. Per the germline V gene, CDR1 is MDHEN and CDR2 is SYDVKM. CDR3 DNA sequence: TGTGCCAGCAGTCAACTCGTCCCCGAACAGGGGAAGGAATACAATGAGCAGTTCTTC. Encoded protein: CASSQLVPEQGKEYNEQFF.

In this sample, this clonotype turned up a few times. The chain carries TRBV29-1 and TRBJ2-2, with D unresolved. CDR3 length: 12 residues. The germline gives CDR1 SQVTM, CDR2 ANQGSEA. V lost 4 bases to trimming and J lost 3 bases, with 6 bases between them. CDR3 sequence reads: CSVGEYTGELFF. The DNA for the CDR3 is TGCAGCGTTGGAGAGTACACCGGGGAGCTGTTTTTT.

This clonotype turned up a few times. J is TRBJ1-6 and V is TRBV5-1; D possibly corresponds to TRBD1 (6 bases). This CDR3 spans 15 amino acids. V lost 2 bases and J 7 bases, leaving 13 bases between the germline ends. Germline V gives CDR1 SGHRS, CDR2 YFSETQ. The CDR3 DNA reads TGCGCCAGCAGCTTAGGGGGTCCCGGGAATTCACCCCTCCACTTT. Translated, it gives CASSLGGPGNSPLHF.

To note about this clonotype: Mismatch with germline at one junction end may stem from a read error. The chain links TRBV5-1 to TRBJ2-7; D is ambiguous. Germline CDR1 SGHRS, CDR2 YFSETQ. The CDR3 is 14 residues long. Written as DNA, the CDR3 is TGTGCCAGCAGCCAAGTGCACAACTCCTACGAGCAGTACTTC. This codes for CASSQVHNSYEQYF. Using reference TRBV5-1 and TRBJ2-7 for the parts outside the CDR3, the full variable domain is KAGVTQTPRYLIKTRGQQVTLSCSPISGHRSVSWYQQTPGQGLQFLFEYFSETQRNKGNFPGRFSGRQFSNSRSEMNVSTLELGDSALYLCASSQVHNSYEQYFGPGTRLTVT.

Worth noting for this clonotype: This sequence may be a read error, since a much larger clone differs from it by one base. In DNA, the CDR3 is TGCGCCAGCACTGGTCTGGCGGGAGGGGCGAGATTTAAGCAGTTCTTC. Its protein product is CASTGLAGGARFKQFF. The chain employs TRBV5-1 and TRBJ2-1, with 9 bases fitting TRBD2. This CDR3 has 16 residues. J gave up 11 bases and V 6 bases, and 18 bases lay outside the gene matches. Looked up from germline, CDR1 is SGHRS and CDR2 is YFSETQ.

This clonotype was seen more than once but under ten times. The genes are TRBV6-2 or TRBV6-3 and TRBJ2-7, with unresolved D. CDR1 is MNHEY, CDR2 SVGEGT, per germline. The CDR3 runs 13 residues. V was shortened by 6 bases and J by 6 bases, with 15 bases between the two germline ends. The CDR3 DNA is TGTGCCAGCAGCCCCTTTGTCCGTTCCGAGCAGTACTTC. Its translation: CASSPFVRSEQYF.

In this sample, this clonotype turned up a few times. This chain uses TRBV10-3 with TRBJ2-3; no clear D gene. The CDR3 length is 12 residues. CDR1 ENHRY and CDR2 SYGVKD come from the germline V gene. Between the trimmed V and J ends, which lost 2 bases and 5 bases, there was a span of 5 bases. CDR3 coding DNA: TGTGCCATCAGTGAGGAGCGAGATACGCAGTATTTT. Its translation is CAISEERDTQYF.

In this sample, this clonotype turned up many times. This chain links TRBV9 with TRBJ1-3; possibly TRBD1 for D (6 bases). Germline loops: CDR1 SGDLS, CDR2 YYNGEE. The CDR3 spans 17 residues. Trimming shortened V by 0 bases and J by 4 bases, and 17 bases separated the two germline ends. The CDR3 reads CASSVGRGGPLGNTIYF. The CDR3 DNA reads TGTGCCAGCAGCGTAGGAAGGGGGGGGCCTTTGGGAAACACCATATATTTT.

In its sample, this clonotype was seen many times. The chain carries TRBV7-2 and TRBJ2-3, with TRBD2 identical over 14 bases. Per germline, CDR1 SGHTA and CDR2 FQGNSA. The CDR3 loop spans 21 amino acids. V lost 1 base to trimming and J lost 5 bases; unmatched junction nucleotides: 17. In DNA, the CDR3 is TGTGCCAGCAGCTTAGATGGGATGTGGGGACTAGCGGGGGCCAGGAAAGATACGCAGTATTTT. This sequence encodes CASSLDGMWGLAGARKDTQYF.

The chain uses TRBV5-4 and TRBJ1-5; 9 bases fit TRBD1. The germline V gene encodes CDR1 SGHNT and CDR2 YYREEE (reference sequence). The CDR3 runs 20 residues. After removal of 1 base from V and 0 bases from J, the junction contained 14 bases not matched to a gene. CDR3 loop: CASSLTGTGICDSSNQPQHF. DNA of the CDR3: TGTGCCAGCAGCTTGACAGGGACAGGGATATGTGACAGTAGCAATCAGCCCCAGCATTTT.

This clonotype was detected ten times or more. V is TRBV10-3 and J is TRBJ2-3; 8 bases align to TRBD2. The length of the CDR3 is 16 residues. Germline V gene sequence: CDR1 ENHRY, CDR2 SYGVKD. With V trimmed by 3 bases and J by 7 bases, 12 bases remained unmatched. In nucleotides, the CDR3 is TGTGCCATCAGTGATCCCGGCGGGGTAGCGGGGAATACGCAGTATTTT. Translated, it gives CAISDPGGVAGNTQYF.

This clonotype was picked up many times. The chain's CDR3 is CSAPGTGGHETQYF. The CDR3 DNA reads as TGCAGTGCTCCTGGGACAGGGGGCCATGAGACCCAGTACTTC. The rearrangement uses TRBV20-1 and TRBJ2-5; 12 nucleotides align to TRBD1. Germline V gene data show CDR1 as DFQATT and CDR2 as SNEGSKA (reference sequence). The CDR3 runs to 14 residues. After removal of 5 bases from V and 5 bases from J, the junction contained 6 bases not matched to a gene.

This clonotype was seen many times. The chain joins TRBV4-3 to TRBJ2-7; D gene unclear. Germline-derived CDR1 and CDR2 are LGHNA and YSLEER. Deletions cut 6 bases from V and 3 bases from J, with 12 bases between. CDR3 length: 13 amino acids. The CDR3 sequence: CASSEGSGYEQYF. DNA of the CDR3: TGCGCCAGCAGTGAAGGGTCCGGCTACGAGCAGTACTTC.

This chain connects TRBV11-3 to TRBJ2-2; 8 bases map to TRBD1. With 5 bases clipped from V and 1 base from J, the junction kept 9 bases outside the gene matches. There are 17 residues in the CDR3. Germline V gene sequence: CDR1 SGHNT, CDR2 YENEEA. This CDR3 is CASSQTWDRMNTGELFF. CDR3 in DNA: TGTGCCAGCAGCCAGACTTGGGACAGGATGAACACCGGGGAGCTGTTTTTT. Filled out from reference TRBV11-3 and TRBJ2-2, the complete variable domain reads EAGVVQSPRYKIIEKKQPVAFWCNPISGHNTLYWYLQNLGQGPELLIRYENEEAVDDSQLPKDRFSAERLKGVDSTLKIQPAELGDSAVYLCASSQTWDRMNTGELFFGEGSRLTVL.

The CDR3 DNA follows: TGTGCCACCTCCCGGGACGCCTCCTACGAGCAGTACTTC. Translating it yields CATSRDASYEQYF. The chain is built from TRBV15 and TRBJ2-7, with D perhaps being TRBD1 or TRBD2 (5 bases each). CDR1 LNHNV and CDR2 YYDKDF come from the germline V gene (reference sequence). The CDR3 extends over 13 amino acids. Trimming left V 8 bases short and J 0 bases short, with 11 bases between.

This clonotype was observed at least ten times. The rearrangement joins TRBV20-1 to TRBJ2-1; 11 bases match TRBD2. Germline trimming cut 6 bases from V and 0 bases from J; bases unmatched to any gene: 4. This CDR3 comprises 15 residues. CDR1 is DFQATT, CDR2 SNEGSKA, per germline (reference sequence). CDR3 in DNA: TGCAGTGCAGCTAGCGGGAGGATCTCCTACAATGAGCAGTTCTTC. Its protein is CSAASGRISYNEQFF.

This clonotype was seen ten or more times. The chain uses TRBV2 and TRBJ2-1, with 9 positions matching TRBD2. V lost 3 bases to trimming and J lost 9 bases; unmatched junction nucleotides: 9. The CDR3 is 15 residues long. CDR1 and CDR2 (germline): SNHLY, FYNNEI. The CDR3 DNA sequence: TGTGCCAGCAGTGAGTTGGGCGGGAGGGGGGCTGAGCAGTTCTTC. The encoded protein is CASSELGGRGAEQFF. Using reference TRBV2 and TRBJ2-1 for the parts outside the CDR3, the full variable domain is EPEVTQTPSHQVTQMGQEVILRCVPISNHLYFYWYRQILGQKVEFLVSFYNNEISEKSEIFDDQFSVERPDGSNFTLKIRSTKLEDSAMYFCASSELGGRGAEQFFGPGTRLTVL.

The V gene is TRBV4-2, the J gene TRBJ1-3; maybe TRBD1 (5 bases). There are 17 residues in the CDR3. V was trimmed by 2 bases and J by 0 bases, leaving 14 bases between them. Germline-derived CDR1 and CDR2 are LGHNA and YNFKEQ. The CDR3 coding sequence is TGTGCCAGCAGCCAAACAGGAACAGCCGACTCTGGAAACACCATATATTTT. This encodes CASSQTGTADSGNTIYF.

As to this clonotype: A much larger clone is a single base away; this may be a read error. The chain uses TRBV28 and TRBJ1-3; unclear D gene. The CDR3 is 16 amino acids. The germline V gene encodes CDR1 MDHEN and CDR2 SYDVKM. For the CDR3, the DNA is TGTGCCAGCAGCGAATTGGGCGGAAGCTCTGGAAACGCCATATATTTT. It codes for CASSELGGSSGNAIYF.

This clonotype was found many times. This chain joins TRBV24-1 and TRBJ1-1, with 7 bases lining up with TRBD1. J lost 3 bases, V lost 4 bases, and 4 bases had no gene match. Germline V CDR1 and CDR2: KGHDR, SFDVKD. This CDR3 is 14 amino acids long. The CDR3 DNA sequence: TGTGCCACCAGTGAAGGGACAGATCACACTGAAGCTTTCTTT. This encodes CATSEGTDHTEAFF.